These 23 T cell receptor beta chains came from one sample sequenced in a study of blood T cell repertoires in COVID-19. Profiling relied on immunoSEQ multiplex PCR, and the TCRdb table lists in-frame clones only, not all of them. The repertoire consists of approximately 150,000 clones, with roughly 90% occurring once and the leading ten covering more than 1.5%. The specimen sequenced was peripheral blood. These receptors originate from a woman aged 50 to 60 with acute or convalescent COVID-19.

This sequence joins TRBV7-2 and TRBJ1-3, with a weak D call TRBD1 (6 bases). Trimming shortened V by 5 bases and J by 4 bases, and 15 bases separated the two germline ends. The CDR3 is 15 residues long. In germline, CDR1 is SGHTA, CDR2 FQGNSA. Here the CDR3 reads CASSQAGGRGNTIYF. The CDR3 DNA reads as TGTGCCAGCAGCCAGGCGGGGGGGCGAGGAAACACCATATATTTT.

This clone appeared a single time. This chain uses TRBV5-1 with TRBJ1-4, with D possibly matching TRBD1 (6 bases). Trimming stripped 4 bases from V and 0 bases from J, with 10 bases between. From germline, CDR1 is SGHRS and CDR2 YFSETQ. This CDR3 region has 15 residues. This chain's CDR3 is CASSPGTTTNEKLFF. The CDR3 region has the DNA TGCGCCAGCAGCCCCGGGACAACAACTAATGAAAAACTGTTTTTT.

The rearrangement links TRBV7-9 to TRBJ2-1, with TRBD2 identical over 13 bases. J gave up 12 bases and V 5 bases, and 10 bases lay outside the gene matches. The CDR3 totals 15 residues. In germline, CDR1 is SEHNR, CDR2 FQNEAQ (reference sequence). The CDR3 is CASSPGTSGVGGQFF. DNA for the CDR3: TGTGCCAGCAGCCCCGGGACTAGCGGGGTCGGGGGGCAGTTCTTC.

The gene calls are TRBV5-1 and TRBJ2-3; 12 bases line up with TRBD1. V dropped 2 bases and J dropped 5; count of bases not matched to a gene: 6. Germline CDR1 reads SGHRS; CDR2 reads YFSETQ. There are 16 residues in the CDR3. This chain's CDR3 is CASSLGTGGSLDTQYF. As DNA, the CDR3 is TGCGCCAGCAGCTTAGGGACAGGGGGCAGTTTAGATACGCAGTATTTT.

The chain combines TRBV4-1 with TRBJ2-7, with D possibly being TRBD1 (7 bases). CDR3 length: 16 residues. Trimming pared 4 bases from V and 1 base from J, leaving 17 bases between. Germline V lookup: CDR1 MGHRA, CDR2 YSYEKL. For the CDR3, the DNA is TGCGCCAGCAGCCTCCAAGAGGGGGCGGGATCCTACGAGCAGTACTTC. It encodes CASSLQEGAGSYEQYF.

The gene calls are TRBV30 and TRBJ2-3; TRBD2 aligns across 8 bases. This CDR3 contains 15 residues. V gave up 0 bases and J gave up 6 bases; unmatched junction bases: 8. From germline, CDR1 is GTSNPN and CDR2 SVGIG (reference sequence). This chain's CDR3 is CAWSVDGGALDTQYF. CDR3 coding DNA: TGTGCCTGGAGTGTTGACGGGGGGGCCTTGGATACGCAGTATTTT.

V usage is TRBV3-1 (or the pseudogene TRBV3-2) and J usage is TRBJ1-2; 11 positions agree with TRBD1. V dropped 1 base and J dropped 4; count of bases not matched to a gene: 8. In germline, CDR1 is LGHDT, CDR2 YNNKEL (reference sequence). This CDR3 contains 17 residues. The CDR3 loop reads CASSQAGTGGGIYGYTF. CDR3 DNA: TGTGCCAGCAGCCAAGCCGGGACAGGGGGTGGGATCTATGGCTACACCTTC.

There are a few counts of this clone. This chain links TRBV6-5 with TRBJ1-2, with 9 bases aligning to TRBD1. This CDR3 has 14 amino acids. CDR1 MNHEY and CDR2 SVGAGI come from the germline V gene. Unmatched junction bases numbered 7, after V lost 6 bases and J lost 5 bases. As DNA, the CDR3 is TGTGCCAGCAGCAAGGGGGACAGGGTATATGGCTACACCTTC. This sequence encodes CASSKGDRVYGYTF.

The CDR3 here is CATSDSQGFTEAFF. The CDR3 nucleotides are TGTGCCACCAGTGATTCGCAGGGGTTCACTGAAGCTTTCTTT. The rearrangement joins TRBV24-1 to TRBJ1-1, with a possible D match to TRBD1 (6 bases). The V end lost 2 bases, the J end lost 4 bases, and 10 bases lay between the germline ends. Germline V CDR1 and CDR2: KGHDR, SFDVKD. The CDR3 covers 14 residues.

The CDR3, as DNA: TGTGCCTGGAGTGTCTATAGTGGCTACACCTTC. This codes for CAWSVYSGYTF. The chain joins TRBV30 to TRBJ1-2, with D unclear. The germline CDR1 and CDR2 sequences are GTSNPN and SVGIG (reference sequence). Trimming took off 0 bases at V and 7 bases at J, with 6 bases between the two ends. The CDR3 is 11 amino acids.

The chain joins TRBV9 to TRBJ2-7; TRBD2 matches at 8 bases. V trimming: 0 bases; J trimming: 2 bases; junction bases outside the gene matches: 7. The CDR3 spans 16 residues. The V gene's germline CDR1 is SGDLS and CDR2 YYNGEE. The DNA for the CDR3 is TGTGCCAGCAGCGTAGCGTCTAGCGGGCCGACCTACGAGCAGTACTTC. Translated: CASSVASSGPTYEQYF.

In this sample, this clone turned up many times. V usage is TRBV2 and J usage is TRBJ2-7; maybe TRBD1 (5 bases). V dropped 7 bases and J dropped 4 bases, with 5 bases sitting between them. Germline CDR1 SNHLY, CDR2 FYNNEI. The CDR3 consists of 10 residues. The CDR3 here is CASKGYEQYF. CDR3 coding DNA: TGTGCCAGCAAGGGGTACGAGCAGTACTTC. The full variable domain, with the rest looked up from reference TRBV2 and TRBJ2-7, is EPEVTQTPSHQVTQMGQEVILRCVPISNHLYFYWYRQILGQKVEFLVSFYNNEISEKSEIFDDQFSVERPDGSNFTLKIRSTKLEDSAMYFCASKGYEQYFGPGTRLTVT.

The chain employs TRBV9 and TRBJ2-7; possible D gene TRBD1, 5 bases. Germline V gene lookup returns CDR1 SGDLS and CDR2 YYNGEE. The CDR3 has 14 residues. V gave up 0 bases and J gave up 4 bases, with 11 bases separating them. The CDR3 reads CASSVEGNWYEQYF. In nucleotides, the CDR3 is TGTGCCAGCAGCGTAGAGGGGAACTGGTACGAGCAGTACTTC.

The chain carries TRBV18 and TRBJ1-2, with D tentatively TRBD1 (6 bases). The CDR3 contains 17 residues. Trimming removed 3 bases at V and 7 bases at J, with 24 bases between. Germline loops: CDR1 KGHSH, CDR2 LQKENI. CDR3 sequence: CASSPQFTRGSRGGYTF. The CDR3 DNA follows: TGTGCCAGCTCACCTCAATTTACCAGGGGCTCAAGAGGTGGCTACACCTTC.

The chain links TRBV5-1 to TRBJ2-7; the match to TRBD1 covers 10 bases. The germline V gene encodes CDR1 SGHRS and CDR2 YFSETQ. The V gene end was trimmed by 4 bases and the J gene end by 5 bases; junction bases not matched to a gene: 6. The CDR3 spans 14 residues. CDR3 amino acids: CASSNRDRGNEQYF. As DNA, the CDR3 is TGCGCCAGCAGCAACCGGGACAGGGGCAACGAGCAGTACTTC.

The rearrangement uses TRBV9 and TRBJ1-4; TRBD1 matches 7 bases. CDR3 size: 15 residues. V lost 4 bases and J lost 8; bases outside the gene matches: 11. Per germline, CDR1 SGDLS and CDR2 YYNGEE. The CDR3: CASSQGTVEGEKLFF. The DNA for the CDR3 is TGTGCCAGCAGCCAAGGGACAGTTGAGGGCGAAAAACTGTTTTTT.

The chain has TRBV12-3 or TRBV12-4 and TRBJ2-7, with a weak D call TRBD2 (5 bases). The CDR3 covers 12 residues. Trimming shortened V by 6 bases and J by 7 bases, and 13 bases separated the two germline ends. CDR3 in amino acids: CASSVRGPEQYF. CDR3 bases: TGTGCCAGCAGCGTCCGGGGTCCGGAGCAGTACTTC.

This rearrangement joins TRBV3-1 (or the pseudogene TRBV3-2) to TRBJ2-6; tentatively, D is TRBD1 (6 bases). There are 15 residues in the CDR3. CDR1 and CDR2 from the germline V gene are LGHDT and YNNKEL (reference sequence). V was pared by 4 bases and J by 2 bases, with 9 bases between. CDR3 nucleotide sequence: TGTGCCAGCAGCCCTAACAGGGCTGGGGCCAACGTCCTGACTTTC. It yields the protein CASSPNRAGANVLTF.

The chain recombines TRBV18 with TRBJ1-4, with D possibly matching TRBD1 (5 bases). Looked up from germline, CDR1 is KGHSH and CDR2 is LQKENI. This CDR3 has 15 residues. The ends were cut back, 4 bases at V and 6 bases at J, with 15 bases in the middle. In DNA form, the CDR3 reads TGTGCCAGCTCACTCCTGACAGTAGGATATGAAAAACTGTTTTTT. Amino acid sequence: CASSLLTVGYEKLFF.

This chain uses TRBV5-1 with TRBJ2-5, with TRBD2 as a possible D gene (6 bases). Trimming removed 2 bases at V and 3 bases at J, with 11 bases between. The CDR3 is made up of 14 amino acids. CDR1 SGHRS and CDR2 YFSETQ come from the germline V gene. Written as DNA, the CDR3 is TGCGCCAGCAGCTTATCGGCGGGAAAAGAGACCCAGTACTTC. Its translation: CASSLSAGKETQYF.

V gene TRBV30 combines with J gene TRBJ2-3; D might be TRBD2 (5 bases). The germline V gene has CDR1 GTSNPN and CDR2 SVGIG (reference sequence). CDR3 length: 14 residues. Trimming stripped 1 base from V and 0 bases from J, with 8 bases between. CDR3 nucleotide sequence: TGTGCCTGGAGTGGGACTTCTAGCACAGATACGCAGTATTTT. It encodes CAWSGTSSTDTQYF.

The chain carries TRBV7-2 and TRBJ1-1, with unresolved D. Trimming pared 1 base from V and 0 bases from J, leaving 6 bases between. This CDR3 has 14 residues. Germline lookup yields CDR1 SGHTA and CDR2 FQGNSA. The CDR3 protein is CASSLVFLNTEAFF. Here the CDR3 DNA reads TGTGCCAGCAGCTTAGTCTTCTTGAACACTGAAGCTTTCTTT. Using reference TRBV7-2 and TRBJ1-1 for the parts outside the CDR3, the full variable domain is GAGVSQSPSNKVTEKGKDVELRCDPISGHTALYWYRQSLGQGLEFLIYFQGNSAPDKSGLPSDRFSAERTGGSVSTLTIQRTQQEDSAVYLCASSLVFLNTEAFFGQGTRLTVV.

The CDR3 DNA reads TGTGCCAGCTCACCACCGCGACAGAACACCGGGGAGCTGTTTTTT. This encodes CASSPPRQNTGELFF. The gene calls are TRBV18 and TRBJ2-2; D unresolved. Per germline, CDR1 KGHSH and CDR2 LQKENI. CDR3 length: 15 amino acids. V lost 0 bases and J 1 base, leaving 6 bases between the germline ends. Full variable domain (rest looked up from reference TRBV18 and TRBJ2-2): NAGVMQNPRHLVRRRGQEARLRCSPMKGHSHVYWYRQLPEEGLKFMVYLQKENIIDESGMPKERFSAEFPKEGPSILRIQQVVRGDSAAYFCASSPPRQNTGELFFGEGSRLTVL.